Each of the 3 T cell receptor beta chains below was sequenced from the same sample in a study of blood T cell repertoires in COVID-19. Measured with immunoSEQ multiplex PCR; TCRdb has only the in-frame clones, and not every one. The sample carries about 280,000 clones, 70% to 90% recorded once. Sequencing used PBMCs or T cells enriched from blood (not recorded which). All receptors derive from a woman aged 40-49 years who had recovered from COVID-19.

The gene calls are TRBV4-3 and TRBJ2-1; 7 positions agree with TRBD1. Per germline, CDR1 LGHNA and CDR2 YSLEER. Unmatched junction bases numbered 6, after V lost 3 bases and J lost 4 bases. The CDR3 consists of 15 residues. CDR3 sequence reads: CASSHDRVTYNEQFF. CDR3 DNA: TGCGCCAGCAGCCATGACAGGGTTACATACAATGAGCAGTTCTTC.

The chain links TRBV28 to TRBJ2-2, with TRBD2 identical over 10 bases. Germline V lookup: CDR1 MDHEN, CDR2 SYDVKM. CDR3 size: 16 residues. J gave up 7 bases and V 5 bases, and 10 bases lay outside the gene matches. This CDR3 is CASSVSGRPRVGELFF. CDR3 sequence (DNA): TGTGCCAGCAGTGTTAGCGGGAGGCCGAGGGTCGGGGAGCTGTTTTTT.

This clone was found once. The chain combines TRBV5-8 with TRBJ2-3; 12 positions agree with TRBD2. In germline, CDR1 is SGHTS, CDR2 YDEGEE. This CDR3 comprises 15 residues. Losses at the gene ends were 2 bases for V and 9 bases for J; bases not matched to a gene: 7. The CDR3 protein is CASSFGASGRGTQYF. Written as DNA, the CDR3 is TGTGCCAGCAGCTTCGGTGCTAGCGGGAGGGGGACGCAGTATTTT.